This TCR beta chain was recorded in a study of T cell responses to AZD1222 COVID-19 vaccine. Study-level results: Nearly half of spike-specific TCRs reportedly target unmutated variant regions. Spike regions recognized by vaccine-associated CD4 TCRs spanned the protein, led by 160-218 and 743-854. Repertoire sampling happened only post peak T cell response.

Deletions cut 0 bases from V and 7 bases from J, with 13 bases between. The CDR3 has 15 amino acids. Germline loops: CDR1 LGHNA, CDR2 YSLEER. Data came from immunoSEQ multiplex PCR; TCRdb stores just in-frame clones and leaves some out. The sample has 75,000 to 90,000 clones, approximately 85% seen once. Turning to this clone: Its antigen is not identified.

This chain joins TRBV4-3 and TRBJ1-5; no clear D. The receptor was derived from an adult who received the AZD1222 COVID-19 vaccine. This material consisted of peripheral blood, taken 28 days after the second AZD1222 dose. The CDR3 coding sequence is TGCGCCAGCAGCCAAGAAGTTGGGGTACGGCAGCCCCAGCATTTT. It codes for CASSQEVGVRQPQHF.